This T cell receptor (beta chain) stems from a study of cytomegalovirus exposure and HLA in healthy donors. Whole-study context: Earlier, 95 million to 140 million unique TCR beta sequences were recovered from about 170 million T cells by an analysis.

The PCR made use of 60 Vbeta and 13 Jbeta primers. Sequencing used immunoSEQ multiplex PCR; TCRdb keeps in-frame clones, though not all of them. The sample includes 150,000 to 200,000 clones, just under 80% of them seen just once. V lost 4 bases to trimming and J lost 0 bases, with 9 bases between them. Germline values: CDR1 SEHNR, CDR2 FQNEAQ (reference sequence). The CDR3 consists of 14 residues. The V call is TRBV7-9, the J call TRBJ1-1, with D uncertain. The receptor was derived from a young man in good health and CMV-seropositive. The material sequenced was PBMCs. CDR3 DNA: TGTGCCAGCAGCTCCATTCAGGTGAACACTGAAGCTTTCTTT. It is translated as CASSSIQVNTEAFF.